The clone carrying this TCR beta chain was seen a handful of times. The data originate from a study of control samples from healthy donors and cancer patients. Sequencing was performed with immunoSEQ multiplex PCR; in TCRdb, only in-frame clones are kept and a portion is missing. This sample has about 130,000 clones, with roughly 88% found just once. V was clipped by 3 bases and J by 5 bases; unmatched bases: 4. CDR1 is SEHNR, CDR2 FQNEAQ, per germline (reference sequence). CDR3 length equals 14 residues. The chain recombines TRBV7-9 with TRBJ2-7; TRBD1 matches 10 bases. Source material: blood. The sequence was obtained from a man aged 50-60 years in good health. CDR3 protein: CASSLTGGQNEQYF. The CDR3 nucleotides are TGTGCCAGCAGCTTGACAGGGGGCCAGAACGAGCAGTACTTC. Full variable domain (missing parts from reference TRBV7-9 and TRBJ2-7): DTGVSQNPRHKITKRGQNVTFRCDPISEHNRLYWYRQTLGQGPEFLTYFQNEAQLEKSRLLSDRFSAERPKGSFSTLEIQRTEQGDSAMYLCASSLTGGQNEQYFGPGTRLTVT.